A single sample is the source of the 28 T cell receptor beta chains below, sequenced in a study of beta chain features in type 1 diabetes. As every portion of the isolated RNA was reverse transcribed, the sequencing read expressed TCRB transcripts. Using immunoSEQ multiplex PCR, the repertoire was profiled, and TCRdb retains in-frame clones only, with some absent. This table holds 250,000 to 350,000 clones, 14% found once. Sequencing used central memory CD4+ T cells from blood. These receptors were collected from a man aged 30-40 years in good health.

The gene calls are TRBV7-2 and TRBJ2-7; 7 bases are shared with TRBD2. V trimming: 4 bases; J trimming: 6 bases; junction bases outside the gene matches: 3. The CDR3 has 12 residues. Germline V gene lookup returns CDR1 SGHTA and CDR2 FQGNSA. CDR3 coding DNA: TGTGCCAGCAGCTCACGCGGGGGCGAGCAGTACGTC. This encodes CASSSRGGEQYV.

J is TRBJ2-1 and V is TRBV20-1; no clear D. Per germline, CDR1 DFQATT and CDR2 SNEGSKA (reference sequence). This CDR3 region has 11 residues. V shed 3 bases and J shed 9 bases, with 9 bases lying between them. The CDR3 protein is CSASTPGEQFF. The CDR3, as DNA: TGCAGTGCTAGCACCCCAGGTGAGCAGTTCTTC.

The V and J genes are TRBV29-1 and TRBJ2-2; D is possibly TRBD1 (5 bases). Between the trimmed V and J ends, which lost 6 bases and 7 bases, there was a span of 9 bases. This CDR3 contains 11 residues. Germline CDR1 and CDR2: SQVTM and ANQGSEA. CDR3 bases: TGCAGCGTAAGGGGAAGCGGGGAGCTGTTTTTT. It yields the protein CSVRGSGELFF.

The gene calls are TRBV6-6 and TRBJ1-2; D gene ambiguous. The CDR3 runs 13 residues. V was cut by 2 bases and J by 4 bases, with 8 bases left in between. From germline, CDR1 is MNHNY and CDR2 SVGAGI (reference sequence). The DNA for the CDR3 is TGTGCCAGCAGTTACGGCGGAGGCTATGGCTACACCTTC. This sequence encodes CASSYGGGYGYTF.

This clone turned up a few times. This chain uses TRBV4-2 with TRBJ2-6; D call uncertain. The length of the CDR3 is 15 residues. Germline CDR1 reads LGHNA; CDR2 reads YNFKEQ. Trimming pared 0 bases from V and 2 bases from J, leaving 5 bases between. The CDR3 DNA sequence: TGTGCCAGCAGCCAAGAGCCGGCTGGGGCCAACGTCCTGACTTTC. Translating gives CASSQEPAGANVLTF.

In its sample, this clone was seen a few times. The J gene is TRBJ1-3, the V gene TRBV6-5; D perhaps matches TRBD1 (5 bases). This CDR3 has 15 amino acids. The ends were cut back, 5 bases at V and 0 bases at J, with 11 bases in the middle. The V gene's germline CDR1 is MNHEY and CDR2 SVGAGI. As DNA, the CDR3 is TGTGCCAGCAGTGGGGACGGATACTCTGGAAACACCATATATTTT. It encodes CASSGDGYSGNTIYF.

The chain is built from TRBV2 and TRBJ1-2; 10 bases map to TRBD1. The trim removed 4 bases at V and 4 bases at J, leaving 12 bases unmatched. The CDR3 is 17 residues long. Germline V gene lookup returns CDR1 SNHLY and CDR2 FYNNEI. CDR3 loop: CASSGRQGAHEGYGYTF. In DNA form, the CDR3 reads TGTGCCAGCAGTGGGCGACAGGGGGCTCATGAAGGCTATGGCTACACCTTC.

V usage is TRBV11-2 and J usage is TRBJ2-6; 8 bases fit TRBD2. Germline values: CDR1 SGHAT, CDR2 FQNNGV. The CDR3 has 18 amino acids. Unmatched junction bases numbered 9, after V lost 4 bases and J lost 1 base. The CDR3 region has the DNA TGTGCCAGCAGCTCTGTAGCGGGACTATCATCTGGGGCCAACGTCCTGACTTTC. Translating it yields CASSSVAGLSSGANVLTF.

There are many counts of this clone. The chain employs TRBV6-6 and TRBJ2-7, with 9 bases fitting TRBD1. Germline assignment: CDR1 MNHNY and CDR2 SVGAGI (reference sequence). There are 15 residues in the CDR3. Trimming at V came to 1 base and at J to 4 bases, leaving 5 bases not matched to a gene. The CDR3 nucleotides read TGTGCCAGCAGTTACTGGAGGACAGGGGATTACGAGCAGTACTTC. It is translated as CASSYWRTGDYEQYF.

This clone was observed a few times. The chain links TRBV11-3 to TRBJ2-1; TRBD2 matches at 10 bases. Germline loops: CDR1 SGHNT, CDR2 YENEEA. Trimming cost V 2 bases and J 5 bases; bases outside gene matches: 15. There are 19 residues in the CDR3. CDR3 protein: CASSLYVEVSGRRNNEQFF. The CDR3, as DNA: TGTGCCAGCAGCTTATATGTGGAGGTTAGCGGGAGGAGAAACAATGAGCAGTTCTTC.

The rearrangement links TRBV2 to TRBJ1-6; 7 bases map to TRBD1. Germline trimming cut 3 bases from V and 7 bases from J; bases unmatched to any gene: 3. CDR3 length equals 14 residues. The germline gives CDR1 SNHLY, CDR2 FYNNEI. In DNA form, the CDR3 reads TGTGCCAGCAGTGAGCAGGGGGACAATTCACCCCTCCACTTT. Amino acid sequence: CASSEQGDNSPLHF.

This clone was detected a few times. The chain uses TRBV11-2 and TRBJ2-1; 9 bases agree with TRBD2. After removal of 2 bases from V and 8 bases from J, the junction contained 10 bases not matched to a gene. Germline V CDR1 and CDR2: SGHAT, FQNNGV. CDR3 length: 16 residues. This CDR3 reads CASSLRSGGGADEQFF. DNA for the CDR3: TGTGCCAGCAGCTTACGTTCTGGCGGGGGGGCCGATGAGCAGTTCTTC.

This clone was counted a few times. V gene TRBV4-2 combines with J gene TRBJ2-2; 10 bases agree with TRBD1. The CDR3 loop spans 15 amino acids. J was trimmed by 6 bases and V by 6 bases; bases with no gene match: 7. CDR1 is LGHNA, CDR2 YNFKEQ, per germline. Here the CDR3 reads CASRGDRGQAGELFF. The DNA of the CDR3 is TGTGCCAGCAGGGGCGACAGGGGGCAAGCCGGGGAGCTGTTTTTT.

This chain connects TRBV7-2 to TRBJ2-7; TRBD2 matches 9 bases. The length of the CDR3 is 12 residues. Looked up from germline, CDR1 is SGHTA and CDR2 is FQGNSA. The CDR3 loop is CASSLGSGGLHV. The CDR3, as DNA: TGTGCCAGCAGCTTAGGTAGCGGGGGCCTTCATGTC.

This chain joins TRBV13 and TRBJ1-1, with D hard to call. The CDR3 extends over 15 amino acids. Germline CDR1 PRHDT, CDR2 FYEKMQ (reference sequence). Between the trimmed V and J ends, which lost 1 base and 2 bases, there was a span of 11 bases. This CDR3 reads CASSLVGPTNTEAFF. CDR3 nucleotides: TGTGCCAGCAGCTTAGTAGGGCCAACAAACACTGAAGCTTTCTTT.

This clone was seen only a few times. The J gene is TRBJ1-5, the V gene TRBV23-1; TRBD1 is a possible D gene (6 bases). TRBV23-1 is flagged as an ORF with uncertain function. CDR3 length equals 18 residues. Trimming removed 2 bases at V and 1 base at J, with 18 bases between. In DNA form, the CDR3 reads TGCGCCAGCAGTCAAGTAAGGACGGGGACACCCAGCAATCAGCCCCAGCATTTT. Translating it yields CASSQVRTGTPSNQPQHF.

J is TRBJ1-2 and V is TRBV10-3; D not resolved. Germline V gene lookup returns CDR1 ENHRY and CDR2 SYGVKD. The CDR3 has 14 amino acids. V lost 0 bases and J 6 bases, leaving 11 bases between the germline ends. Here the CDR3 DNA reads TGTGCCATCAGTGAGTCGCGGAGTTCAGATGGCTACACCTTC. Translation gives CAISESRSSDGYTF.

The CDR3 protein is CASSLGQGRGQPQHF. The CDR3 nucleotides are TGTGCCAGCAGCTTAGGACAGGGAAGGGGACAGCCCCAGCATTTT. The V call is TRBV5-6, the J call TRBJ1-5; the match to TRBD1 covers 8 bases. Germline CDR1 is SGHDT and CDR2 is YYEEEE. The CDR3 covers 15 residues. J lost 7 bases, V lost 2 bases, and 8 bases had no gene match.

CDR3 DNA sequence: TGTGCCAGCAAACCGGGACTAGCGGCAAGAGAGCAGTTCTTC. Protein: CASKPGLAAREQFF. This chain uses TRBV6-5 with TRBJ2-1, with TRBD2 identical over 11 bases. In germline, CDR1 is MNHEY, CDR2 SVGAGI. V lost 7 bases to trimming and J lost 10 bases; unmatched junction nucleotides: 9. The CDR3 consists of 14 residues.

The chain carries TRBV14 and TRBJ1-6; no firm D call. The germline V gene encodes CDR1 SGHDN and CDR2 FVKESK. This CDR3 comprises 15 residues. Trimming took 4 bases from V and 6 from J, leaving 13 bases between them. Here the CDR3 DNA reads TGTGCCAGCAGCCGCCTTGCTACCCTTAATTCACCCCTCCACTTT. This codes for CASSRLATLNSPLHF.

This clone was seen a few times. This chain links TRBV9 with TRBJ2-1, with D maybe TRBD1 (7 bases). The V and J ends lost 4 bases and 6 bases respectively, with 20 bases between them. The CDR3 totals 16 residues. CDR1 SGDLS and CDR2 YYNGEE come from the germline V gene. CDR3 sequence: CASSRVGGGTANEQFF. In DNA, the CDR3 is TGTGCCAGCAGCCGGGTAGGGGGCGGGACCGCCAATGAGCAGTTCTTC.

The rearrangement joins TRBV6-1 to TRBJ2-7; D gene ambiguous. Looked up from germline, CDR1 is MNHNS and CDR2 is SASEGT. CDR3 length equals 11 residues. Trimming took off 5 bases at V and 6 bases at J, with 8 bases between the two ends. The CDR3 DNA reads TGTGCCAGCAGTTACGAGGCCGAGCAGTACTTC. Its protein is CASSYEAEQYF.

This clone was observed a few times. The gene calls are TRBV5-4 and TRBJ1-2, with 7 bases aligning to TRBD1. The CDR3 covers 13 residues. Germline CDR1 reads SGHNT; CDR2 reads YYREEE (reference sequence). Trimming removed 4 bases from V and 4 bases from J; junction bases left unmatched: 4. CDR3 amino acids: CASSVQGIYGYTF. CDR3 nucleotide sequence: TGTGCCAGCAGCGTACAGGGGATCTATGGCTACACCTTC.

The J gene is TRBJ2-2, the V gene TRBV6-5, with TRBD2 as a possible D gene (5 bases). Germline lookup yields CDR1 MNHEY and CDR2 SVGAGI. The CDR3 consists of 15 residues. V was pared by 4 bases and J by 4 bases, with 13 bases between. CDR3 sequence (DNA): TGTGCCAGCAGTTTCGCCCTAGCCCCCACCGGGGAGCTGTTTTTT. This translates into CASSFALAPTGELFF.

A few counts support this clone. The sample contains more than one DNA sequence encoding this CDR3. The V call is TRBV7-2, the J call TRBJ1-3, with a possible D match to TRBD1 (5 bases). The CDR3 is made up of 14 amino acids. Germline V gene sequence: CDR1 SGHTA, CDR2 FQGNSA. The V and J ends lost 5 bases and 1 base respectively, with 9 bases between them. CDR3 in DNA: TGTGCCAGCAGCCCCAGGGAGTCTGGAAACACCATATATTTT. Its translation is CASSPRESGNTIYF.

This chain joins TRBV5-6 and TRBJ2-1; no firm D call. The CDR3 totals 14 residues. Trimming left V 0 bases short and J 7 bases short, with 11 bases between. Germline CDR1 and CDR2: SGHDT and YYEEEE. The CDR3 DNA follows: TGTGCCAGCAGCTTGGTGGGCTTACAAAATGAGCAGTTCTTC. It translates to CASSLVGLQNEQFF.

This clone showed up just a few times. V usage is TRBV30 and J usage is TRBJ2-5; D might be TRBD1 or TRBD2, each matching 5 bases. The CDR3 covers 11 residues. The V end lost 5 bases, the J end lost 1 base, and 5 bases lay between the germline ends. The germline V gene encodes CDR1 GTSNPN and CDR2 SVGIG (reference sequence). The CDR3 loop reads CAWGGQETQYF. DNA for the CDR3: TGTGCCTGGGGGGGCCAAGAGACCCAGTACTTC.

This clone was seen many times. Here the CDR3 DNA reads TGTGCCAGCTCCGGCAGCGCTAGCTCCTACAATGAGCAGTTCTTC. It encodes CASSGSASSYNEQFF. This rearrangement joins TRBV28 to TRBJ2-1; D gene ambiguous. V lost 8 bases and J 0 bases, leaving 14 bases between the germline ends. The CDR3 is made up of 15 amino acids. The germline CDR1 and CDR2 sequences are MDHEN and SYDVKM.